A single sample is the source of the 31 T cell receptor beta chains below, sequenced in a study of blood T cell repertoires in COVID-19. Assay: immunoSEQ multiplex PCR; the TCRdb copy retains only in-frame clones and omits some. The sample lists around 30,000 clones, about 80% occurring once. The sequenced sample was peripheral blood. Receptors were obtained from a woman in her sixties or seventies with acute or convalescent COVID-19.

The rearrangement uses TRBV6-2 or TRBV6-3 and TRBJ2-1; 8 bases fit TRBD1. Per germline, CDR1 MNHEY and CDR2 SVGEGT. The junction had 9 bases not matched to a gene; V was cut back by 6 bases and J by 5 bases. The CDR3 is made up of 15 amino acids. CDR3 DNA sequence: TGTGCCAGCAGCCCAGCCAGGGGGCTCAACAATGAGCAGTTCTTC. Its translation: CASSPARGLNNEQFF.

The rearrangement links TRBV28 to TRBJ2-2, with 13 positions matching TRBD2. The V gene end was trimmed by 7 bases and the J gene end by 8 bases; junction bases not matched to a gene: 4. The CDR3 has 14 residues. Germline-derived CDR1 and CDR2 are MDHEN and SYDVKM. The CDR3, as DNA: TGTGCCAGCAAACTAGCGGGGGGGCTTGGGGAGCTGTTTTTT. It translates to CASKLAGGLGELFF.

The V gene is TRBV5-1, the J gene TRBJ2-1, with TRBD2 matching 10 bases. The CDR3 consists of 14 residues. Germline trimming cut 0 bases from V and 6 bases from J; bases unmatched to any gene: 0. Germline V CDR1 and CDR2: SGHRS, YFSETQ. CDR3 loop: CASSLGLAGNEQFF. In DNA, the CDR3 is TGCGCCAGCAGCTTGGGACTAGCGGGCAATGAGCAGTTCTTC.

The chain uses TRBV28 and TRBJ1-2; D possibly corresponds to TRBD1 (5 bases). CDR1 MDHEN and CDR2 SYDVKM come from the germline V gene. The length of the CDR3 is 16 residues. The germline V and J ends were trimmed by 9 bases and 2 bases, with 22 bases remaining between them. In nucleotides, the CDR3 is TGTGCCAGAGAGCCCTGGGACTTCCCCCTAAACTATGGCTACACCTTC. This codes for CAREPWDFPLNYGYTF.

V usage is TRBV6-5 and J usage is TRBJ1-3, with D unresolved. The CDR3 is 11 amino acids. Trimming pared 7 bases from V and 7 bases from J, leaving 8 bases between. CDR1 and CDR2 from the germline V gene are MNHEY and SVGAGI. The CDR3 is CASISSNTIYF. In DNA form, the CDR3 reads TGTGCCAGCATATCAAGCAACACCATATATTTT.

The genes are TRBV14 and TRBJ2-3; TRBD1 matches 8 bases. This CDR3 is built from 15 residues. Germline V gives CDR1 SGHDN, CDR2 FVKESK. After removal of 5 bases from V and 4 bases from J, the junction contained 8 bases not matched to a gene. The CDR3 coding sequence is TGTGCCAGCAGCTTCGGGACAGGATTGTCAGATACGCAGTATTTT. It specifies CASSFGTGLSDTQYF.

J is TRBJ2-5 and V is TRBV19, with TRBD2 as a possible D gene (5 bases). There are 15 residues in the CDR3. Germline CDR1 LNHDA, CDR2 SQIVND (reference sequence). V lost 4 bases, J lost 2 bases, and 14 bases lay in between. The CDR3 protein is CASSTLGPGQETQYF. The CDR3 nucleotides read TGTGCCAGTAGTACCTTAGGACCGGGGCAAGAGACCCAGTACTTC.

V and J are TRBV2 and TRBJ2-7, with TRBD1 matching over 9 bases. V lost 6 bases and J lost 2; bases outside the gene matches: 8. Germline V gene data show CDR1 as SNHLY and CDR2 as FYNNEI. CDR3 size: 15 residues. CDR3 in amino acids: CASSLVGQGTYEQYF. The CDR3 DNA follows: TGTGCCAGCAGCCTCGTAGGACAGGGGACCTACGAGCAGTACTTC. Full variable domain (outside the CDR3, taken from reference TRBV2 and TRBJ2-7): EPEVTQTPSHQVTQMGQEVILRCVPISNHLYFYWYRQILGQKVEFLVSFYNNEISEKSEIFDDQFSVERPDGSNFTLKIRSTKLEDSAMYFCASSLVGQGTYEQYFGPGTRLTVT.

The rearrangement joins TRBV7-8 to TRBJ2-5; the match to TRBD1 covers 7 bases. The germline V gene encodes CDR1 SGHVS and CDR2 FQNEAQ. The ends lost 6 bases at V and 1 base at J; junction bases unmatched: 8. This CDR3 is 15 amino acids long. This chain's CDR3 is CASSSTGSLQETQYF. CDR3 coding DNA: TGTGCCAGCAGTTCGACAGGGTCCCTCCAAGAGACCCAGTACTTC.

As for this clone: One junction end does not reproduce the germline sequence, and a read error may be involved. V gene TRBV6-1 combines with J gene TRBJ1-4, with D perhaps matching TRBD1 (5 bases). Germline loops: CDR1 MNHNS, CDR2 SASEGT. The CDR3 covers 15 residues. CDR3 protein: CACRAERPPNEKLFF. In DNA form, the CDR3 reads TGTGCCTGCAGGGCAGAGCGGCCGCCTAATGAAAAACTGTTTTTT.

This clone has more than one count but fewer than ten. CDR3 coding DNA: TGTGCCAGCAGCCGAGGGGCGACTAGCGGGTCCTACGAGCAGTACTTC. Protein sequence: CASSRGATSGSYEQYF. The chain combines TRBV14 with TRBJ2-7; 10 nucleotides line up with TRBD2. J lost 1 base, V lost 4 bases, and 7 bases had no gene match. Germline CDR1 and CDR2: SGHDN and FVKESK. This CDR3 comprises 16 residues.

CDR3: CASSALGAGVYEQYF. The CDR3 coding sequence is TGTGCCAGCTCCGCCTTGGGGGCGGGAGTCTACGAGCAGTACTTC. The rearrangement joins TRBV18 to TRBJ2-7; D is perhaps TRBD2 (7 bases). Trimming cost V 6 bases and J 3 bases, with 18 bases left between them. CDR1 and CDR2 from the germline V gene are KGHSH and LQKENI. The length of the CDR3 is 15 residues.

This clone was seen a handful of times. This chain joins TRBV11-2 and TRBJ2-2; D is uncertain. The germline V gene has CDR1 SGHAT and CDR2 FQNNGV. Trimming stripped 5 bases from V and 3 bases from J, with 4 bases between. The CDR3 has 12 amino acids. DNA for the CDR3: TGTGCCAGCAGCCCTTACACCGGGGAGCTGTTTTTT. It specifies CASSPYTGELFF.

J is TRBJ1-1 and V is TRBV30; no clear D gene. From germline, CDR1 is GTSNPN and CDR2 SVGIG (reference sequence). This CDR3 has 15 amino acids. Trimming removed 3 bases from V and 1 base from J, with 15 bases in between. The CDR3 nucleotides are TGTGCCTGGAGCGCCGTTGAGAATGAGAACACTGAAGCTTTCTTT. Its translation is CAWSAVENENTEAFF.

The gene calls are TRBV11-2 and TRBJ2-7; D perhaps matches TRBD2 (5 bases). The V and J ends lost 4 bases and 5 bases respectively, with 18 bases between them. Germline-derived CDR1 and CDR2 are SGHAT and FQNNGV. The CDR3 is 15 amino acids. CDR3 residues: CASSSELDGRHEQYF. The CDR3 DNA sequence: TGTGCCAGCAGCTCAGAACTAGACGGACGGCACGAGCAGTACTTC.

This clone has only a few counts. The gene calls are TRBV5-1 and TRBJ1-3; TRBD1 matches at 7 bases. The CDR3 consists of 17 residues. Germline V lookup: CDR1 SGHRS, CDR2 YFSETQ. V lost 0 bases, J lost 1 base, and 7 bases stayed unmatched. For the CDR3, the DNA is TGCGCCAGCAGCTTGGGAAACAGACAGGGATCTGGAAACACCATATATTTT. This gives the protein CASSLGNRQGSGNTIYF.

This chain joins TRBV5-1 and TRBJ2-1; maybe TRBD2 (6 bases). This CDR3 contains 14 residues. CDR1 and CDR2 from the germline V gene are SGHRS and YFSETQ. V gave up 1 base and J gave up 14 bases, with 19 bases separating them. In nucleotides, the CDR3 is TGCGCCAGCAGCTTGACGGGCGGGGCTACAAGGGAGTTCTTC. Translation gives CASSLTGGATREFF.

With regard to this clone: A junction boundary mismatches the germline segment, possibly from a read error. The chain combines TRBV29-1 with TRBJ2-3; the D gene is possibly TRBD2 (5 bases). The CDR3 is 15 residues long. Germline lookup yields CDR1 SQVTM and CDR2 ANQGSEA. The CDR3 DNA is TGCAGCGTCGAAGGTAGCGTCGTTAGCACAGATACGCAGTATTTT. Amino acids: CSVEGSVVSTDTQYF.

This sequence joins TRBV7-9 and TRBJ2-3; perhaps TRBD2 as D (5 bases). Trimming took 11 bases from V and 8 from J, leaving 17 bases between them. Per germline, CDR1 SEHNR and CDR2 FQNEAQ (reference sequence). The CDR3 has 12 residues. The CDR3 nucleotides read TGTGCCCCCGACGCAGCCGAGGGTACGCAGTATTTT. Translating it yields CAPDAAEGTQYF.

The chain joins TRBV4-3 to TRBJ2-2; 9 bases agree with TRBD1. Per the germline V gene, CDR1 is LGHNA and CDR2 is YSLEER. This CDR3 contains 18 residues. Trimming removed 0 bases from V and 6 bases from J; junction bases left unmatched: 11. The CDR3 DNA sequence: TGCGCCAGCAGCCAAGATCCGCCGGGGACAGGGCTCCCCGGGGAGCTGTTTTTT. Translated: CASSQDPPGTGLPGELFF.

This clone occurred a few times. The genes are TRBV5-4 and TRBJ1-5, with a possible D match to TRBD1 (6 bases). Between the trimmed V and J ends, which lost 0 bases and 8 bases, there was a span of 9 bases. This CDR3 has 13 amino acids. Germline values: CDR1 SGHNT, CDR2 YYREEE (reference sequence). Here the CDR3 DNA reads TGTGCCAGCAGCTTGGCAGGGGTTGAGCCCCAGCATTTT. Its translation: CASSLAGVEPQHF. Supplemented by reference TRBV5-4 and TRBJ1-5, the full variable domain reads ETGVTQSPTHLIKTRGQQVTLRCSSQSGHNTVSWYQQALGQGPQFIFQYYREEENGRGNFPPRFSGLQFPNYSSELNVNALELDDSALYLCASSLAGVEPQHFGDGTRLSIL.

The sample holds a few counts of this clone. The chain recombines TRBV7-2 with TRBJ2-5; the D is unclear. The CDR3 contains 13 residues. The germline V gene encodes CDR1 SGHTA and CDR2 FQGNSA. Trimming left V 1 base short and J 6 bases short, with 9 bases between. CDR3 protein: CASSLGSTKTQYF. CDR3 bases: TGTGCCAGCAGCTTAGGTAGCACGAAGACCCAGTACTTC.

This chain links TRBV6-6 with TRBJ2-1, with 12 bases aligning to TRBD1. Per germline, CDR1 MNHNY and CDR2 SVGAGI (reference sequence). The CDR3 length is 17 residues. Germline trimming cut 5 bases from V and 6 bases from J; bases unmatched to any gene: 11. DNA of the CDR3: TGTGCCAGCAGTCCTCGCTTCCGGGACAGGGGGCGCAATGAGCAGTTCTTC. Translation: CASSPRFRDRGRNEQFF.

The V call is TRBV18, the J call TRBJ1-1; no reliable D call. The germline gives CDR1 KGHSH, CDR2 LQKENI. The CDR3 consists of 14 residues. The V end lost 0 bases, the J end lost 1 base, and 6 bases lay between the germline ends. This CDR3 reads CASSPPSPNTEAFF. For the CDR3, the DNA is TGTGCCAGCTCACCACCTAGCCCGAACACTGAAGCTTTCTTT.

The V gene is TRBV5-4, the J gene TRBJ1-6, with D unclear. V lost 4 bases and J 5 bases, leaving 16 bases between the germline ends. The CDR3 is made up of 16 amino acids. Germline V gene lookup returns CDR1 SGHNT and CDR2 YYREEE (reference sequence). This chain's CDR3 is CASSPGPVRDNSPLHF. Written as DNA, the CDR3 is TGTGCCAGCAGCCCTGGCCCTGTGCGGGATAATTCACCCCTCCACTTT. Filled out from reference TRBV5-4 and TRBJ1-6, the complete variable domain reads ETGVTQSPTHLIKTRGQQVTLRCSSQSGHNTVSWYQQALGQGPQFIFQYYREEENGRGNFPPRFSGLQFPNYSSELNVNALELDDSALYLCASSPGPVRDNSPLHFGNGTRLTVT.

This clone was counted a few times. The DNA of the CDR3 is TGTGCCATCACTCCCGGCGGGGGGCCCACAGATACGCAGTATTTT. Translation: CAITPGGGPTDTQYF. This chain joins TRBV10-3 and TRBJ2-3; 8 positions match TRBD2. CDR3 length: 15 amino acids. Germline lookup yields CDR1 ENHRY and CDR2 SYGVKD. V was pared by 7 bases and J by 2 bases, with 8 bases of the junction left unmatched.

V usage is TRBV28 and J usage is TRBJ1-5; a possible D gene is TRBD1 (6 bases). The V end lost 3 bases, the J end lost 3 bases, and 12 bases lay between the germline ends. The CDR3 is 15 residues long. Germline CDR1 reads MDHEN; CDR2 reads SYDVKM. CDR3 DNA sequence: TGTGCCAGCAGTTTTCGACCGGGACACAATCAGCCCCAGCATTTT. Translated: CASSFRPGHNQPQHF.

V and J are TRBV10-3 and TRBJ2-1, with 8 nucleotides matching TRBD1. CDR3 length equals 13 residues. The V gene's germline CDR1 is ENHRY and CDR2 SYGVKD. Trimming took 6 bases from V and 9 from J; bases not matched to a gene: 7. CDR3 sequence reads: CAISLTGDSEQFF. In DNA, the CDR3 is TGTGCCATCAGCCTGACAGGGGACAGTGAGCAGTTCTTC.

This clone was found once. The genes are TRBV10-3 and TRBJ1-4; TRBD1 matches 7 bases. Trimming at V came to 2 bases and at J to 4 bases, leaving 7 bases not matched to a gene. The germline V gene has CDR1 ENHRY and CDR2 SYGVKD. The CDR3 totals 16 residues. The CDR3 DNA is TGTGCCATCAGTGAGATCAAGGCAGGGGGTAATGAAAAACTGTTTTTT. Its protein product is CAISEIKAGGNEKLFF.

The V gene is TRBV29-1, the J gene TRBJ1-4; D not resolved. Per germline, CDR1 SQVTM and CDR2 ANQGSEA. V lost 4 bases and J lost 12, with 15 bases in between. CDR3 length: 12 residues. The DNA of the CDR3 is TGCAGCGTTGGGTACGGTACCTCGGAACTGTTTTTT. It codes for CSVGYGTSELFF.

The chain combines TRBV2 with TRBJ2-1; D gene uncertain. Between the trimmed V and J ends, which lost 7 bases and 0 bases, there was a span of 7 bases. The CDR3 runs 13 residues. Germline V gene data show CDR1 as SNHLY and CDR2 as FYNNEI. The CDR3: CASNQDSYNEQFF. The CDR3 DNA follows: TGTGCCAGCAATCAGGACTCCTACAATGAGCAGTTCTTC.